Sequencing of this T cell receptor (beta chain) was carried out in a study of shared clonotypes between healthy human individuals (dated by TCRdb to the early 2020s). Regarding the study in general: The cohort comprised two women and a few men aged 18 to 49 years. Per donor, leukapheresis produced somewhere between about 0.9 and 10 billion PBMCs. Different laboratories and diverse techniques were used to prepare libraries and sequence TCR repertoires, to increase sequencing depth and limit assay-specific biases. The study deeply sequenced blood TCR repertoires of about 5 healthy adults to estimate repertoire size and the extent of clonotype sharing between individuals. For each donor, CD4 naive and CD4 memory were each given three plates, CD8 naive was given two plates, and CD8 memory was given one plate.

CDR1 and CDR2 (MNHEY, SVGAGI) derive from the germline V gene. Trimming at the junction amounts to 10 bases on V and 0 bases on J, and the germline ends lie 7 bases apart. The CDR3, from cysteine to phenylalanine, totals 13 residues. Here the CDR3 DNA is all that survives: 39 bases in frame from base 1. The donors were healthy, HIV-negative adults with no recently reported acute infections or vaccinations. Every donor was a Caucasian adult living in Nashville, Tennessee, USA. CD4+ T cells were enriched by magnetic negative selection, after which naive cells were positively selected on CD45RA and the negative fraction was taken as the memory subset. Blood was collected by leukapheresis, and PBMCs were isolated by Ficoll-Histopaque density gradient centrifugation and then cryopreserved in liquid nitrogen vapor phase. Analytical flow cytometry was used to check the purity and quantity of each magnetically sorted T cell population. From each sorted fraction, genomic DNA was isolated and quantified by UV absorbance on a Nanodrop 2000c.

There are many counts of this clone. No cognate antigen has been identified for it. No qualities accompany the bases; no much larger clone lies one base away. Study-wide conclusions, independent of this receptor: Even with the large sequencing depth, rarefaction of the sorted-subset datasets indicated that sequencing was incomplete. Naive subsets generally had larger estimated clonotype richness than memory subsets. Pairwise subsampling led to the expectation that sequencing depth would affect the degree of clonotype sharing among donors. Clonotypes shared by all four sorted-subset donors showed higher generation probabilities than non-shared clonotypes. Because the study included only a small number of donors, the genetic and exposure-history diversity represented was limited. Sampling was restricted to blood, and TCR repertoires in tissue are likely to differ from TCR repertoires in blood. Across several donors, roughly 5% of naive CD4, approximately 3.5% of naive CD8, roughly 2.2% of memory CD4, and roughly 0.41% of memory CD8 clonotypes were shared.

Using the deep immunoSEQ assay, multiplex PCR amplified TCR CDR3 regions from genomic DNA. Genomic DNA extracted from each cell subset was distributed evenly over all wells of several immunoSEQ 96-well plates, and each plate served as one replicate. For sorted subsets, each replicate PCR was loaded with approximately 190 ng genomic DNA, equivalent to roughly 30,000 T cell genomes. The purified libraries were quantified using a Qubit 3.0 fluorometer, sized with a Bioanalyzer 2100, and then quantified again using the KAPA Library Quantification kit. Each immunoSEQ 96-well plate was sequenced on its own single-read 150-cycle Illumina NextSeq 550 flow cell. The original pipeline was this. The immunoSEQ output contained only junctional sequences without quality scores, so filtering could not match that applied to full-length reads. To assign V/J genes and CDR3, sequences were annotated against IMGT germline references using PyIR, a Python wrapper for IgBLAST v1.9. Reads were filtered out if the reads had weak V/J assignments (E-value above 1e-6), no CDR3, stop codons, out-of-frame junctions, or ambiguous translated residues. A V3J clonotype was defined by an identical inferred V gene, J gene, and CDR3 amino acid sequence. Percentage overlap between repertoires was calculated by dividing the number of shared unique clonotypes by the size of the smaller repertoire. RTK rarefaction, the Chao1 estimator, and Recon v2.1 estimates of unobserved clonotypes were used to assess repertoire richness. OLGA was used to compute generation probabilities for all TCRbeta clonotypes that the gDNA method yielded from a handful of donors. Not all clones reach the TCRdb copy of this immuneACCESS table, which keeps in-frame sequences only. Checked studies attribute under half of the gap to unresolved V genes and leave the rest unexplained. V, J and clone size were drawn from that table, and D and trimming were deduced from the DNA. Recorded for this sample are 850,000 to 1,100,000 clones; 60% to 85% of them occurred a single time. Of the sample, over 0.8% falls within the top ten clones.

The chain is encoded by TRBV6-5 joined to TRBJ2-6, and TRBD2 may be the D gene, going by 6 matching bases. The specimen sequenced was memory CD4+ T cells from PBMCs. The sample's cell subset or site label, in plain terms: CD45RA-negative fraction. The TCR was taken from a man between 18 and 35 years old in good health. Some clones in this sample may be carry-over from other donors' samples. This receptor has the CDR3 CATGSSGANVLTF. In nucleotide form, the sequence is TGTGCCACCGGGAGCTCTGGGGCCAACGTCCTGACTTTC.